The source of this T cell receptor (beta chain) is a study of blood T cells in healthy people across ages. A sample-barcoded 5' primer and a J-beta primer mix were used in a second PCR of about 7 to 12 cycles. A single record per CDR3 protein comes from TCRdb applying MiXCR to the 5' RACE reads. The data hold roughly 1,800,000 distinct CDR3 sequences, with around 50% observed a single time. Overall study results and limits: It was the long-lived donors that had more naive CD4+ cells and higher diversity than aged donors. The unsorted PBMCs prevented any conclusive comparison of naive versus antigen-experienced cells.

About this clonotype: As yet, its antigen is unknown.

The CDR3 consists of 15 residues. Trimming removed 0 bases at V and 4 bases at J, with 8 bases between. CDR1 SGDLS and CDR2 YYNGEE come from the germline V gene. Sequenced material: blood. The V call is TRBV9, the J call TRBJ1-6; unclear D gene. This receptor was identified in a woman aged 40 to 50 in good health. The CDR3 DNA sequence: TGTGCCAGCAGCGTAGATAATCCGTATAATTCACCCCTCCACTTT. Its protein product is CASSVDNPYNSPLHF. Together with reference TRBV9 and TRBJ1-6, the CDR3 gives the full variable domain: DSGVTQTPKHLITATGQRVTLRCSPRSGDLSVYWYQQSLDQGLQFLIQYYNGEERAKGNILERFSAQQFPDLHSELNLSSLELGDSALYFCASSVDNPYNSPLHFGNGTRLTVT.